The clone carrying this T cell receptor beta chain came up many times. Its antigen is undetermined. V trimming: 1 base; J trimming: 1 base; junction bases outside the gene matches: 14. CDR1 and CDR2 from the germline V gene are SEHNR and FQNEAQ (reference sequence). This CDR3 is built from 19 residues. In TCRdb, the reads were re-called with MiXCR into one record per CDR3 protein. The sample lists fewer than 1,000,000 distinct CDR3 sequences, approximately 31% occurring once. The data are from a study of T cell repertoires in cytomegalovirus infection. Study-level information: Selection of CMV epitopes for the study included recently identified HLA-C-restricted and well-studied HLA-B-restricted ones. General study points: Pooled public TCR beta family frequency picked out CMV carriers with the relevant HLA.

This TCR came from a human donor in good health (CMV status not recorded). Some clones in this sample may be carry-over from other donors' samples. The material was cultured CD8+ T cells from PBMCs, obtained from culture after CMV antigen stimulation. The chain is built from TRBV7-9 and TRBJ1-1; the match to TRBD1 covers 8 bases. The CDR3: CASSLVHRIKDRENTEAFF. In nucleotides, the CDR3 is TGTGCCAGCAGCTTAGTACACAGAATTAAGGACAGGGAGAACACTGAAGCTTTCTTT.